The rows below give T cell receptor beta chains drawn from one sample of a study of identical twins. Each CDR3 protein is one row after TCRdb ran MiXCR on the 5' RACE reads. This sample has some 600,000 distinct CDR3 sequences, with 7% to 7.5% found just once. The same data also contributed to another study, on yellow fever vaccine responses in identical twins.

Sequencing was done on a sample of PBMCs. Source of these receptors: a young woman in good health. CDR3s include the opening cysteine and the closing phenylalanine or tryptophan. A D gene is named only where the DNA matches it firmly. Clone sizes are given selectively: once, few, many, or a class where the clone is expanded.

V gene	clone size	D gene	J gene	CDR3 protein	CDR3 DNA
TRBV18	.	.	TRBJ2-1	CASSPPAGALGEQFF	TGTGCCAGCTCACCACCGGCGGGGGCCCTTGGTGAGCAGTTCTTC
TRBV10-3	few	TRBD1	TRBJ1-1	CAISEKGARNTEAFF	TGTGCCATCAGTGAGAAGGGGGCCCGGAACACTGAAGCTTTCTTT
TRBV12-3/TRBV12-4	many	.	TRBJ2-1	CASSLRQSSYNEQFF	TGTGCCAGCAGTTTAAGGCAGAGCTCCTACAATGAGCAGTTCTTC
TRBV3-1	.	TRBD2	TRBJ2-4	CASRSGLAGGPNIQYF	TGTGCCAGCAGGTCTGGACTAGCGGGAGGGCCTAACATTCAGTACTTC
TRBV6-5	few	.	TRBJ2-6	CASSYGASGANVLTF	TGTGCCAGCAGTTATGGAGCCTCTGGGGCCAACGTCCTGACTTTC
TRBV6-1	few	TRBD1	TRBJ1-3	CASKAPGTGLGNTIYF	TGTGCCAGCAAAGCCCCCGGGACAGGGCTTGGAAACACCATATATTTT
TRBV7-2	few	TRBD2	TRBJ2-5	CASSGQRLAGKETQYF	TGTGCCAGCAGCGGCCAGCGACTAGCGGGAAAGGAGACCCAGTACTTC
TRBV27	.	.	TRBJ2-5	CASSFLDRGETQYF	TGTGCCAGCAGTTTTCTAGACCGAGGGGAGACCCAGTACTTC
TRBV5-1	.	.	TRBJ1-2	CASSLMGDTTSAYGYTF	TGCGCCAGCAGCTTGATGGGGGACACGACTAGCGCGTATGGCTACACCTTC
TRBV19	.	.	TRBJ2-1	CASSIGGSGNEQFF	TGTGCCAGTAGTATTGGAGGGAGCGGCAATGAGCAGTTCTTC
TRBV3-1	many	TRBD2	TRBJ2-2	CASSQELTSGPTGELFF	TGTGCCAGCAGCCAAGAATTGACTAGCGGGCCGACCGGGGAGCTGTTTTTT
TRBV7-9	.	.	TRBJ1-1	CASSLAHGNTEAFF	TGTGCCAGCAGCTTAGCTCACGGGAACACTGAAGCTTTCTTT
TRBV20-1	few	TRBD1	TRBJ2-3	CSAGQGIDTQYF	TGCAGTGCGGGACAGGGGATAGATACGCAGTATTTT
TRBV5-1	few	TRBD1	TRBJ1-1	CASSGPGQETTEAFF	TGCGCCAGCAGCGGACCGGGACAGGAGACCACTGAAGCTTTCTTT
TRBV3-1	few	TRBD1	TRBJ2-1	CASSRSTGTGSYNEQFF	TGTGCCAGCAGCCGTTCTACCGGGACAGGGTCCTACAATGAGCAGTTCTTC
TRBV3-1	many	.	TRBJ2-1	CASSQETDYNEQFF	TGTGCCAGCAGCCAAGAAACAGACTACAATGAGCAGTTCTTC
TRBV6-1	.	.	TRBJ1-1	CASSIARGTEAFF	TGTGCCAGCAGTATAGCCAGGGGCACTGAAGCTTTCTTT
TRBV9	many	.	TRBJ2-3	CASSVGVSGGDTQYF	TGTGCCAGCAGCGTAGGGGTTAGCGGCGGAGATACGCAGTATTTT
TRBV3-1	.	TRBD2	TRBJ2-7	CASSQGLHRGLASYEQYF	TGTGCCAGCAGCCAAGGCCTACACCGGGGACTAGCGTCCTACGAGCAGTACTTC
TRBV7-8	.	.	TRBJ1-5	CASSPARTLYQPQHF	TGTGCCAGCAGCCCCGCCCGAACCCTCTATCAGCCCCAGCATTTT
TRBV15	few	.	TRBJ2-7	CATRGGRGTYEQYF	TGTGCCACCCGGGGTGGCAGGGGTACCTACGAGCAGTACTTC
TRBV5-1	many	TRBD1	TRBJ2-3	CASSLENRGLGTQYF	TGCGCCAGCAGCTTGGAAAACAGGGGGCTTGGTACGCAGTATTTT
TRBV27	many	TRBD2	TRBJ2-1	CASSLRVGTSGTNNEQFF	TGTGCCAGCAGTTTGAGGGTGGGAACTAGCGGGACCAACAATGAGCAGTTCTTC
TRBV5-1	many	TRBD2	TRBJ2-2	CATATSGPGTGELFF	TGCGCCACCGCGACTAGCGGCCCTGGAACCGGGGAGCTGTTTTTT
TRBV14	many	.	TRBJ2-5	CASSQGEEQETQYF	TGTGCCAGCAGCCAGGGCGAAGAACAAGAGACCCAGTACTTC
TRBV5-1	.	TRBD1	TRBJ2-5	CASSATLSGGQETQYF	TGCGCCAGCAGCGCCACCCTATCAGGGGGTCAAGAGACCCAGTACTTC
TRBV7-9	many	TRBD2	TRBJ2-1	CASSPSTSGSVQFF	TGTGCCAGCAGCCCCTCGACTAGCGGGAGTGTGCAGTTCTTC
TRBV7-9	many	.	TRBJ1-1	CASSLGVSNTEAFF	TGTGCCAGCAGCTTAGGGGTGTCGAACACTGAAGCTTTCTTT
TRBV7-9	many	TRBD1	TRBJ1-1	CASSPGTGIMNTEAFF	TGTGCCAGCAGCCCCGGGACAGGGATAATGAACACTGAAGCTTTCTTT
TRBV20-1	few	.	TRBJ1-1	CSARKGHMNTEAFF	TGCAGTGCTAGAAAAGGGCACATGAACACTGAAGCTTTCTTT
TRBV20-1	few	.	TRBJ2-7	CSATSYRTSSYEQYF	TGCAGTGCTACCTCCTACAGGACAAGCTCCTACGAGCAGTACTTC
TRBV15	many	TRBD2	TRBJ2-3	CATSPTGLAEATDTQYF	TGTGCCACCAGCCCTACGGGACTAGCGGAAGCCACAGATACGCAGTATTTT
TRBV7-8	many	.	TRBJ1-4	CASSSGGSSIEKLFF	TGTGCCAGCAGCTCCGGGGGGAGTTCCATTGAAAAACTGTTTTTT
TRBV9	.	.	TRBJ2-2	CASSEERYTGELFF	TGTGCCAGCAGCGAAGAGAGGTACACCGGGGAGCTGTTTTTT
TRBV29-1	.	.	TRBJ2-3	CRAAAFNTDTQYF	TGCAGAGCCGCGGCCTTTAACACAGATACGCAGTATTTT
TRBV12-3/TRBV12-4	.	.	TRBJ2-3	CASSAPGEASTDTQYF	TGTGCCAGCAGTGCCCCCGGGGAAGCTAGCACAGATACGCAGTATTTT
TRBV4-1	many	.	TRBJ2-2	CASSQDVSGELFF	TGCGCCAGCAGCCAAGATGTATCCGGGGAGCTGTTTTTT
TRBV12-3/TRBV12-4	.	.	TRBJ1-1	CASSIGGSTEAFF	TGTGCCAGCAGTATAGGCGGGAGCACTGAAGCTTTCTTT
TRBV27	.	.	TRBJ2-4	CASSPRAQNIQYF	TGTGCCAGCAGTCCCCGGGCCCAAAACATTCAGTACTTC
TRBV4-2	many	.	TRBJ1-1	CPSSQDIGVRSTEAFF	TGTCCCAGCAGCCAAGATATTGGGGTCAGGAGCACTGAAGCTTTCTTT
TRBV6-6	many	.	TRBJ1-6	CASPPKRNSPLHF	TGTGCCAGCCCCCCTAAGAGGAATTCACCCCTCCACTTT
TRBV20-1	.	TRBD1	TRBJ2-3	CSARDPRQGEATDTQYF	TGCAGTGCTAGAGATCCCCGGCAGGGGGAAGCCACAGATACGCAGTATTTT
TRBV12-3/TRBV12-4	many	TRBD2	TRBJ2-2	CASSFGAGGTGELFF	TGTGCCAGCAGTTTTGGAGCGGGAGGTACCGGGGAGCTGTTTTTT
TRBV5-1	.	.	TRBJ2-5	CASSVDSIETQYF	TGCGCCAGCAGCGTGGACAGTATAGAGACCCAGTACTTC
TRBV5-5	many	.	TRBJ1-5	CASSLDVGPQHF	TGTGCCAGCAGCTTGGATGTTGGGCCCCAGCATTTT